This TCR beta chain was identified in a study of control samples from healthy donors and cancer patients. J was trimmed by 4 bases and V by 4 bases; bases with no gene match: 15. Per germline, CDR1 LGHDT and CDR2 YNNKEL (reference sequence). The CDR3 is 18 amino acids. Repertoires were generated with immunoSEQ multiplex PCR, while TCRdb's copy carries only in-frame clones and drops some. Of some 130,000 clones listed, roughly 90% are singletons. The rearrangement uses TRBV3-1 (or the pseudogene TRBV3-2) and TRBJ2-1, with 8 bases matching TRBD2. Sequencing was done on a sample of blood. This TCR derives from a woman aged 45 to 65 in good health. DNA for the CDR3: TGTGCCAGCAGCCCCCCCACGGGGGGTAGCGGGGTTTACAATGAGCAGTTCTTC. Translated, it gives CASSPPTGGSGVYNEQFF.